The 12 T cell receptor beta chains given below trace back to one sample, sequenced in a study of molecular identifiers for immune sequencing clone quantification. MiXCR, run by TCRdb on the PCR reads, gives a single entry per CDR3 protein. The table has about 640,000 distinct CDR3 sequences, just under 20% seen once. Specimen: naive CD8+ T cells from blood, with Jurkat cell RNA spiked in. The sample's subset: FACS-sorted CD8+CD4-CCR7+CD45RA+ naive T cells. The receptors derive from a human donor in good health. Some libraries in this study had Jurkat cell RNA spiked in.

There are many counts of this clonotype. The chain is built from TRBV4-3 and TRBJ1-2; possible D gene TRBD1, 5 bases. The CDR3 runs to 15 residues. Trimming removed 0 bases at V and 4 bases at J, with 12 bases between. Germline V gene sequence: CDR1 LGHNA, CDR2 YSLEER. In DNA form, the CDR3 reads TGCGCCAGCAGCCAAGATCGAGACAGCCTCTATGGCTACACCTTC. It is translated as CASSQDRDSLYGYTF.

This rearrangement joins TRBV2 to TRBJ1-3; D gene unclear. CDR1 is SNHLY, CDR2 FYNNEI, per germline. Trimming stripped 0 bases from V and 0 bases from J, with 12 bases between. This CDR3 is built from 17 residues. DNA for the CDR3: TGTGCCAGCAGTGAAGCTTGGCAGATCCTCTCTGGAAACACCATATATTTT. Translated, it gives CASSEAWQILSGNTIYF.

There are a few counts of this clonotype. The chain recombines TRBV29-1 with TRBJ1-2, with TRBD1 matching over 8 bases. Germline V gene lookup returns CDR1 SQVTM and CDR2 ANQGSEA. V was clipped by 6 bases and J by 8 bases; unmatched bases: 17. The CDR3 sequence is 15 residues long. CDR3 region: CSVGGFGQGSEGYTF. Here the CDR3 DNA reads TGCAGCGTGGGGGGGTTCGGACAGGGATCGGAAGGCTACACCTTC.

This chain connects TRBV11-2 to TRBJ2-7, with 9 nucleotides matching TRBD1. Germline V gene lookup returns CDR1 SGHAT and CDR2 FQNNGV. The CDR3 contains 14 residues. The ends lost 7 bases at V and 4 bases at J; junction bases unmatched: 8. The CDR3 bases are TGTGCCAGCACCCTCCTGACAGGGGGTTACGAGCAGTACTTC. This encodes CASTLLTGGYEQYF.

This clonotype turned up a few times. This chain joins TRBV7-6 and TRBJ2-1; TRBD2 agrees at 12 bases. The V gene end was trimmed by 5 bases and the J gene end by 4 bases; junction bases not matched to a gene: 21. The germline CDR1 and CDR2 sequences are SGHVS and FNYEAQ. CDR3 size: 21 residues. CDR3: CASSPLLITSSGRGSYNEQFF. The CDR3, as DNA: TGTGCCAGCAGCCCCCTTCTTATAACATCTAGCGGGAGGGGATCATACAATGAGCAGTTCTTC.

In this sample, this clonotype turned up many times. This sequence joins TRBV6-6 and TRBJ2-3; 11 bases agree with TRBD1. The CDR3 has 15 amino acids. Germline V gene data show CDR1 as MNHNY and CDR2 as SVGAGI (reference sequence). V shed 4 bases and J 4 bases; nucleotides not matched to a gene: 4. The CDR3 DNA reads TGTGCCAGCAGTTGGACAGGGGGCGCTTCAGATACGCAGTATTTT. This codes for CASSWTGGASDTQYF.

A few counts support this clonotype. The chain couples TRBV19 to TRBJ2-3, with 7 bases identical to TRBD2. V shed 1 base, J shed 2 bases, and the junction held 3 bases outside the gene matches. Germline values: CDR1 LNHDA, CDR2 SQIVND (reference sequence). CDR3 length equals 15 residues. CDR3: CASSIAGGHTDTQYF. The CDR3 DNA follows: TGTGCCAGTAGTATAGCGGGGGGTCACACAGATACGCAGTATTTT.

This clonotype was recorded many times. CDR3 in DNA: TGTGCCAGCGTCGGGACAGGTTGGAATTCACCCCTCCACTTT. This sequence encodes CASVGTGWNSPLHF. The chain recombines TRBV25-1 with TRBJ1-6; 8 bases map to TRBD1. This CDR3 is built from 14 residues. The ends lost 8 bases at V and 7 bases at J; junction bases unmatched: 7. Germline CDR1 and CDR2: MGHDK and SYGVNS.

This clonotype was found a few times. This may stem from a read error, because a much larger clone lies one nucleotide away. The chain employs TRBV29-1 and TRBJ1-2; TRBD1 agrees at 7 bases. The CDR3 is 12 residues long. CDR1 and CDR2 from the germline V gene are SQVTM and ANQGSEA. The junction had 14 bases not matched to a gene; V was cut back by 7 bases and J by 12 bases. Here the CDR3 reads CSAVGQADGHTF. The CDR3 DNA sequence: TGCAGCGCCGTCGGACAGGCGGACGGCCACACCTTC.

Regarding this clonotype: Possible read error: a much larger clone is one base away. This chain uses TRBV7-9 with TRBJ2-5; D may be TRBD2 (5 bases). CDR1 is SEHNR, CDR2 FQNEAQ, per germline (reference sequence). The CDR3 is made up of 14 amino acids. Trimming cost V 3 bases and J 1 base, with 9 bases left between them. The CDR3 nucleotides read TGTGCCAGCAGCTTCTTTAGCGTCCAAGAGACCCAGTACTTC. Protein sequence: CASSFFSVQETQYF. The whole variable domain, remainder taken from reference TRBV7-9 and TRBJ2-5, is DTGVSQNPRHKITKRGQNVTFRCDPISEHNRLYWYRQTLGQGPEFLTYFQNEAQLEKSRLLSDRFSAERPKGSFSTLEIQRTEQGDSAMYLCASSFFSVQETQYFGPGTRLLVL.

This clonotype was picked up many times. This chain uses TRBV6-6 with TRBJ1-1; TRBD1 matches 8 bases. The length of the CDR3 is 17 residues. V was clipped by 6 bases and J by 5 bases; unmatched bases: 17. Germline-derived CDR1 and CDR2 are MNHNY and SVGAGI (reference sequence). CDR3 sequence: CASSALVRQGLGTEAFF. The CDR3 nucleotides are TGTGCCAGCAGCGCACTGGTTCGACAGGGGCTCGGGACTGAAGCTTTCTTT.

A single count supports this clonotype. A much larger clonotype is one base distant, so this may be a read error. This CDR3 reads CASSPTTRRECSTEAFF. The CDR3 nucleotides read TGCGCCAGCAGCCCCACAACCCGCAGGGAGTGTAGCACTGAAGCTTTCTTT. The chain has TRBV5-1 and TRBJ1-1; D is possibly TRBD1 (5 bases). Germline CDR1 reads SGHRS; CDR2 reads YFSETQ. V was clipped by 4 bases and J by 4 bases, with 23 bases between them. The CDR3 loop spans 17 amino acids.